Listed below are T cell receptor beta chains from one sample, sequenced in a study of circulating and synovial CD4+ cells in juvenile arthritis. Produced via immunoSEQ multiplex PCR; TCRdb's table is partial and in-frame only. This sample yields about 1,500 clones, of which about 96% are seen a single time; 2% to 3% belongs to the top ten. The sequenced sample consisted of CD4+ T cells from synovial fluid. The receptors originated from a human donor with juvenile idiopathic arthritis. Both conserved end residues are part of each CDR3. Fields, in order: V gene, J gene, D gene, clone size, CDR3 protein, CDR3 DNA. A D gene is named only where the DNA matches it firmly. Not every row has a clone size; where given, it reads once, few, many or a size class.

v_call: TRBV6-4
j_call: TRBJ2-1
d_call: NA
clone_size: NA
cdr3_aa: CASSEQGRGNEQFF
cdr3_nt: TGTGCCAGCAGTGAGCAGGGGAGGGGCAATGAGCAGTTCTTC

v_call: TRBV19
j_call: TRBJ2-3
d_call: TRBD2
clone_size: NA
cdr3_aa: CASSAIGLAYATQYF
cdr3_nt: TGTGCCAGTAGTGCGATCGGACTAGCATACGCTACGCAGTATTTT

v_call: TRBV9
j_call: TRBJ2-7
d_call: TRBD1
clone_size: once
cdr3_aa: CASSVEGQGANEQYF
cdr3_nt: TGTGCCAGCAGCGTAGAGGGACAGGGGGCGAATGAGCAGTACTTC

v_call: TRBV19
j_call: TRBJ1-5
d_call: TRBD1
clone_size: NA
cdr3_aa: CATSPRDRIVSRQPQHF
cdr3_nt: TGTGCCACCTCACCCCGGGACAGGATAGTTAGCAGGCAGCCCCAGCATTTT

v_call: TRBV19
j_call: TRBJ2-2
d_call: NA
clone_size: NA
cdr3_aa: CASTTRVTGELFF
cdr3_nt: TGTGCCAGTACCACCAGGGTCACCGGGGAGCTGTTTTTT

v_call: TRBV5-5
j_call: TRBJ2-2
d_call: NA
clone_size: NA
cdr3_aa: CASSPGTGLTGELFF
cdr3_nt: TGTGCCAGCAGCCCGGGTACAGGGCTCACCGGGGAGCTGTTTTTT

v_call: TRBV28
j_call: TRBJ1-1
d_call: NA
clone_size: NA
cdr3_aa: CASIDRLRFEAFF
cdr3_nt: TGTGCCAGCATAGACAGACTCCGGTTTGAAGCTTTCTTT

v_call: TRBV4-2
j_call: TRBJ1-5
d_call: NA
clone_size: NA
cdr3_aa: CASSQERGQPQHF
cdr3_nt: TGTGCCAGCAGCCAAGAACGAGGACAGCCCCAGCATTTT

v_call: TRBV19
j_call: TRBJ2-7
d_call: TRBD2
clone_size: NA
cdr3_aa: CASRGTTSYEQYF
cdr3_nt: TGTGCCAGTAGGGGGACTACTTCCTACGAGCAGTACTTC

v_call: TRBV10-2
j_call: TRBJ2-5
d_call: NA
clone_size: NA
cdr3_aa: CASSESVAGIETQYF
cdr3_nt: TGCGCCAGCAGTGAGTCGGTAGCAGGGATAGAGACCCAGTACTTC

v_call: TRBV2
j_call: TRBJ2-7
d_call: NA
clone_size: NA
cdr3_aa: CASSEETGSPYEQYF
cdr3_nt: TGTGCCAGCAGTGAAGAGACAGGTTCGCCGTACGAGCAGTACTTC

v_call: TRBV14
j_call: TRBJ2-7
d_call: NA
clone_size: NA
cdr3_aa: CASSLLGEIYEQYF
cdr3_nt: TGTGCCAGCAGCCTACTCGGGGAAATCTACGAGCAGTACTTC

v_call: TRBV19
j_call: TRBJ2-7
d_call: NA
clone_size: NA
cdr3_aa: CASSMIQSYEQYF
cdr3_nt: TGTGCCAGTAGTATGATACAGAGCTACGAGCAGTACTTC

v_call: TRBV18
j_call: TRBJ1-6
d_call: NA
clone_size: NA
cdr3_aa: CASSPGEGTSPLHF
cdr3_nt: TGTGCCAGCTCACCGGGCGAGGGAACCTCACCCCTCCACTTT

v_call: TRBV7-9
j_call: TRBJ2-1
d_call: NA
clone_size: NA
cdr3_aa: CASSLISGTTYNEQFF
cdr3_nt: TGTGCCAGCAGCTTAATTTCCGGGACAACCTACAATGAGCAGTTCTTC

v_call: TRBV7-3
j_call: TRBJ2-3
d_call: TRBD2
clone_size: NA
cdr3_aa: CASSLGREWDTQYF
cdr3_nt: TGTGCCAGCAGCTTAGGGAGGGAATGGGATACGCAGTATTTT

v_call: TRBV6-5
j_call: TRBJ1-6
d_call: TRBD1
clone_size: NA
cdr3_aa: CASSSHRGSYNSPLHF
cdr3_nt: TGTGCCAGCAGTTCCCACAGGGGATCCTATAATTCACCCCTCCACTTT

v_call: TRBV6-6
j_call: TRBJ2-7
d_call: TRBD1
clone_size: NA
cdr3_aa: CASRNPGQGGHEQYF
cdr3_nt: TGTGCCAGCAGAAACCCAGGACAGGGAGGCCACGAGCAGTACTTC

v_call: TRBV7-3
j_call: TRBJ1-2
d_call: TRBD1
clone_size: NA
cdr3_aa: CASSRRIDREDYGYTF
cdr3_nt: TGTGCCAGCAGCCGACGAATAGACAGGGAAGACTATGGCTACACCTTC

v_call: TRBV28
j_call: TRBJ2-3
d_call: TRBD2
clone_size: NA
cdr3_aa: CASSQRLAGRTDTQYF
cdr3_nt: TGTGCCAGCAGCCAAAGACTAGCGGGACGCACAGATACGCAGTATTTT

v_call: TRBV30
j_call: TRBJ1-2
d_call: TRBD1
clone_size: NA
cdr3_aa: CAWSWSGTGDYGYTF
cdr3_nt: TGTGCCTGGAGCTGGTCCGGGACAGGGGACTATGGCTACACCTTC

v_call: TRBV28
j_call: TRBJ2-1
d_call: TRBD2
clone_size: NA
cdr3_aa: CASSFGLAKAEQFF
cdr3_nt: TGTGCCAGCAGCTTTGGACTAGCGAAGGCGGAGCAGTTCTTC

v_call: TRBV11-2
j_call: TRBJ2-7
d_call: TRBD1
clone_size: NA
cdr3_aa: CASSQSGTGGEQYF
cdr3_nt: TGTGCCAGCAGCCAATCGGGCACAGGGGGGGAGCAGTACTTC